Each of the 32 T cell receptor beta chains below was sequenced from the same sample in a study of a mutant IDH1 vaccine in newly diagnosed glioma. The data were produced by immunoSEQ multiplex PCR, yet TCRdb's version contains in-frame clones alone and is incomplete. The table includes some 120,000 clones, about four fifths detected once. The time point denotes: week 11, during vaccination. A 20-mer mutant IDH1 peptide at 300 ug was injected subcutaneously with topical imiquimod. These receptors have no identified antigens. The material was PBMCs, obtained from a glioma patient whose treatment included an IDH1 peptide vaccine. These receptors were obtained from a man aged 40-50 years with glioma.

V is TRBV6-5 and J is TRBJ2-5; D gene uncertain. CDR1 is MNHEY, CDR2 SVGAGI, per germline. Trimming stripped 0 bases from V and 2 bases from J, with 7 bases between. This CDR3 comprises 14 residues. This chain's CDR3 is CASSYSMGQETQYF. CDR3 DNA sequence: TGTGCCAGCAGTTACTCGATGGGACAAGAGACCCAGTACTTC.

V and J are TRBV13 and TRBJ2-7; D is tentatively TRBD1 or TRBD2 (5 bases each). V lost 0 bases and J lost 1, with 13 bases in between. The CDR3 is 16 amino acids. Germline V lookup: CDR1 PRHDT, CDR2 FYEKMQ (reference sequence). CDR3 nucleotides: TGTGCCAGCAGCTTAGGGGGACCCTGGGGGTCCTACGAGCAGTACTTC. Its translation: CASSLGGPWGSYEQYF.

The chain recombines TRBV5-1 with TRBJ2-5, with 11 bases identical to TRBD2. The ends lost 3 bases at V and 4 bases at J; junction bases unmatched: 2. Germline CDR1 is SGHRS and CDR2 is YFSETQ. CDR3 length: 14 amino acids. In nucleotides, the CDR3 is TGCGCCAGCAGCTCCGGGACTAGCGGAGAGACCCAGTACTTC. It translates to CASSSGTSGETQYF.

The V gene is TRBV29-1, the J gene TRBJ1-1; tentatively, D is TRBD1 (5 bases). Germline CDR1 is SQVTM and CDR2 is ANQGSEA. The CDR3 totals 12 residues. Trimming took 4 bases from V and 5 from J, leaving 11 bases between them. CDR3 loop: CSVVWGTTEAFF. The CDR3 DNA reads TGCAGCGTTGTATGGGGGACGACTGAAGCTTTCTTT.

This chain links TRBV18 with TRBJ1-2; 8 bases fit TRBD1. The germline gives CDR1 KGHSH, CDR2 LQKENI. With V trimmed by 1 base and J by 4 bases, 5 bases remained unmatched. The CDR3 loop spans 15 amino acids. The CDR3: CASSPLGQDRYGYTF. In DNA form, the CDR3 reads TGTGCCAGCTCACCACTGGGACAGGACCGCTATGGCTACACCTTC.

The count of this clone is one. The V call is TRBV18, the J call TRBJ2-1; no reliable D call. Germline V gene data show CDR1 as KGHSH and CDR2 as LQKENI. The V gene lost 2 bases and the J gene lost 4 bases, with 15 bases spanning the gap. This CDR3 spans 16 amino acids. CDR3 coding DNA: TGTGCCAGCTCACCAGCCCGGCCAAGTCGATACAATGAGCAGTTCTTC. This sequence encodes CASSPARPSRYNEQFF.

CDR3 nucleotides: TGTGCCAGTCGTTCAGGGGCTAATAGCAATCAGCCCCAGCATTTT. Its protein is CASRSGANSNQPQHF. This chain joins TRBV19 and TRBJ1-5; tentative D call: TRBD1 (6 bases). Germline loops: CDR1 LNHDA, CDR2 SQIVND (reference sequence). Between the trimmed V and J ends, which lost 8 bases and 0 bases, there was a span of 14 bases. The CDR3 contains 15 residues.

V is TRBV6-1 and J is TRBJ2-4; perhaps TRBD1 as D (6 bases). This CDR3 is built from 14 residues. Trimming pared 6 bases from V and 3 bases from J, leaving 12 bases between. Germline-derived CDR1 and CDR2 are MNHNS and SASEGT. The CDR3, as DNA: TGTGCCAGCAGCCAGACAGGAGGCAAAAACATTCAGTACTTC. Protein: CASSQTGGKNIQYF.

This clone came up a few times. The same CDR3 is also encoded by other DNA sequences in this sample. This chain links TRBV5-6 with TRBJ1-2; D gene unclear. The CDR3 has 12 amino acids. V lost 2 bases, J lost 0 bases, and 2 bases lay in between. Germline V gives CDR1 SGHDT, CDR2 YYEEEE. For the CDR3, the DNA is TGTGCCAGCAGCTTAACTAACTATGGCTACACCTTC. This codes for CASSLTNYGYTF.

This chain joins TRBV6-5 and TRBJ2-3, with D perhaps being TRBD1 or TRBD2 (5 bases each). CDR1 and CDR2 (germline): MNHEY, SVGAGI. The CDR3 runs to 14 residues. V lost 5 bases to trimming and J lost 1 base, with 10 bases between them. In nucleotides, the CDR3 is TGTGCCAGCAGTGCCGGGGCGGGCACAGATACGCAGTATTTT. Translation: CASSAGAGTDTQYF.

J is TRBJ2-2 and V is TRBV9; D ambiguous. This CDR3 has 13 residues. V was cut by 0 bases and J by 7 bases, with 7 bases left in between. Looked up from germline, CDR1 is SGDLS and CDR2 is YYNGEE. The CDR3 DNA follows: TGTGCCAGCAGCGTAGTGGCCTACGGGGAGCTGTTTTTT. Protein: CASSVVAYGELFF.

The V call is TRBV18, the J call TRBJ1-1, with D maybe TRBD1 (6 bases). Trimming stripped 1 base from V and 4 bases from J, with 19 bases between. Germline lookup yields CDR1 KGHSH and CDR2 LQKENI. The CDR3 length is 17 residues. The CDR3 sequence: CASSPLPEGDGGTEAFF. Here the CDR3 DNA reads TGTGCCAGCTCACCACTCCCCGAGGGGGACGGAGGCACTGAAGCTTTCTTT. The variable domain in full, completed from reference TRBV18 and TRBJ1-1, reads NAGVMQNPRHLVRRRGQEARLRCSPMKGHSHVYWYRQLPEEGLKFMVYLQKENIIDESGMPKERFSAEFPKEGPSILRIQQVVRGDSAAYFCASSPLPEGDGGTEAFFGQGTRLTVV.

The chain combines TRBV19 with TRBJ1-4; D remains ambiguous. V dropped 7 bases and J dropped 4 bases, with 7 bases sitting between them. This CDR3 comprises 12 residues. CDR1 is LNHDA and CDR2 is SQIVND in the germline V gene (reference sequence). Written as DNA, the CDR3 is TGTGCCAGTATAGGCCTTAATGAAAAACTGTTTTTT. This sequence encodes CASIGLNEKLFF.

This clone was picked up a small number of times. The V and J genes are TRBV5-4 and TRBJ1-1; TRBD1 agrees at 9 bases. The CDR3 length is 13 residues. The germline V gene has CDR1 SGHNT and CDR2 YYREEE (reference sequence). Trimming cost V 6 bases and J 5 bases; bases outside gene matches: 5. In DNA, the CDR3 is TGTGCCAGCACAACAGGGGGCCTAACTGAAGCTTTCTTT. It codes for CASTTGGLTEAFF.

The chain recombines TRBV6-6 with TRBJ2-7; 9 bases are shared with TRBD1. The CDR3 has 13 amino acids. V gave up 5 bases and J gave up 7 bases; unmatched junction bases: 6. Germline V gene data show CDR1 as MNHNY and CDR2 as SVGAGI (reference sequence). CDR3 residues: CASSRQGGMEQYF. CDR3 sequence (DNA): TGTGCCAGCAGTCGACAGGGGGGCATGGAGCAGTACTTC.

This chain connects TRBV7-2 to TRBJ2-1; D remains ambiguous. CDR3 length equals 15 residues. V was trimmed by 1 base and J by 0 bases, leaving 7 bases between them. Per the germline V gene, CDR1 is SGHTA and CDR2 is FQGNSA. CDR3 region: CASSLDNVSYNEQFF. The CDR3 coding sequence is TGTGCCAGCAGCTTAGATAACGTCTCCTACAATGAGCAGTTCTTC.

This chain's CDR3 is CASSLPSTGAETQYF. The CDR3, as DNA: TGTGCCAGCAGCTTGCCCTCGACAGGGGCGGAGACCCAGTACTTC. The chain carries TRBV11-1 and TRBJ2-5; 8 bases fit TRBD1. The V segment lost 3 bases and the J segment 5 bases; nucleotides outside the gene matches: 8. Germline lookup yields CDR1 SGHAT and CDR2 FQDESV (reference sequence). The CDR3 totals 15 residues.

The V gene is TRBV19, the J gene TRBJ1-5; no clear D gene. Deletions cut 6 bases from V and 0 bases from J, with 12 bases between. Germline V gene data show CDR1 as LNHDA and CDR2 as SQIVND (reference sequence). The CDR3 runs 15 residues. In DNA form, the CDR3 reads TGTGCCAGTAGGGCCACGGCGGGTAGCAATCAGCCCCAGCATTTT. This encodes CASRATAGSNQPQHF.

Comments on this clone: A read error may produce the germline difference seen at one junction end. The gene calls are TRBV5-3 and TRBJ2-7; D gene ambiguous. TRBV5-3 is an ORF for which the function is uncertain. This CDR3 spans 14 amino acids. CDR3 amino acids: CASSLRPDAYEQYF. CDR3 in DNA: TGTGCCAGCAGCTTGCGGCCGGACGCCTACGAGCAGTACTTC.

This clone has more than one count but fewer than ten. This chain connects TRBV11-2 to TRBJ1-1; possible D gene TRBD1, 5 bases. Trimming took 5 bases from V and 4 from J, leaving 17 bases between them. The germline V gene encodes CDR1 SGHAT and CDR2 FQNNGV. This CDR3 has 15 residues. This CDR3 is CASSPGLRVATEAFF. CDR3 bases: TGTGCCAGCAGCCCGGGACTCCGGGTAGCCACTGAAGCTTTCTTT.

The gene calls are TRBV27 and TRBJ1-5; 8 bases map to TRBD1. Trimming took 5 bases from V and 0 from J; bases not matched to a gene: 9. The CDR3 contains 17 residues. Germline CDR1 MNHEY, CDR2 SMNVEV (reference sequence). This chain's CDR3 is CASSPGTGRNSNQPQHF. The CDR3 DNA reads as TGTGCCAGCAGTCCGGGGACAGGCCGGAATAGCAATCAGCCCCAGCATTTT.

This chain uses TRBV9 with TRBJ2-5; unclear D gene. V gave up 4 bases and J gave up 1 base, with 14 bases separating them. The CDR3 is made up of 15 amino acids. Germline values: CDR1 SGDLS, CDR2 YYNGEE. The CDR3 protein is CASSPRWSLQETQYF. The CDR3 nucleotides are TGTGCCAGCAGCCCCCGTTGGAGTCTCCAAGAGACCCAGTACTTC.

The chain links TRBV4-2 to TRBJ1-5, with unresolved D. From germline, CDR1 is LGHNA and CDR2 YNFKEQ. Deletions cut 1 base from V and 6 bases from J, with 10 bases between. The CDR3 contains 14 residues. The CDR3 coding sequence is TGTGCCAGCAGCCAAGGCACGGAGGGTCAGCCCCAGCATTTT. Its translation is CASSQGTEGQPQHF.

This chain links TRBV7-8 with TRBJ2-1; the match to TRBD2 covers 7 bases. The CDR3 totals 15 residues. The V gene end was trimmed by 1 base and the J gene end by 4 bases; junction bases not matched to a gene: 4. Germline CDR1 is SGHVS and CDR2 is FQNEAQ. The CDR3 coding sequence is TGTGCCAGCAGCTTAGTGCCAGCGGGGTACAATGAGCAGTTCTTC. Translated, it gives CASSLVPAGYNEQFF.

This chain connects TRBV7-2 to TRBJ2-5; D is undetermined. V lost 2 bases, J lost 7 bases, and 5 bases lay in between. The CDR3 contains 11 residues. The germline V gene has CDR1 SGHTA and CDR2 FQGNSA. The CDR3 DNA follows: TGTGCCAGCAGCTTAATGGGGACCCAGTACTTC. This sequence encodes CASSLMGTQYF.

This chain joins TRBV11-1 and TRBJ2-7; possible D gene TRBD1, 6 bases. Per germline, CDR1 SGHAT and CDR2 FQDESV (reference sequence). This CDR3 has 15 amino acids. The V end lost 5 bases, the J end lost 2 bases, and 16 bases lay between the germline ends. The chain's CDR3 is CASSPRGRAAYEQYF. CDR3 DNA sequence: TGTGCCAGCAGCCCCAGGGGCAGGGCCGCCTACGAGCAGTACTTC.

The chain links TRBV10-2 to TRBJ2-1; 8 nucleotides align to TRBD2. With 8 bases clipped from V and 8 bases from J, the junction kept 11 bases outside the gene matches. CDR3 length equals 14 residues. Germline V lookup: CDR1 WSHSY, CDR2 SAAADI. The CDR3 sequence: CASVGGALTDEQFF. The CDR3 DNA follows: TGCGCCAGCGTCGGGGGGGCCCTTACCGATGAGCAGTTCTTC.

The chain carries TRBV5-6 and TRBJ2-7, with 14 bases that match TRBD2. The germline gives CDR1 SGHDT, CDR2 YYEEEE. This CDR3 is 17 amino acids long. J was trimmed by 5 bases and V by 3 bases; bases with no gene match: 10. The CDR3 loop is CASSSSTSGRAKNEQYF. CDR3 bases: TGTGCCAGCAGCTCATCGACTAGCGGGAGGGCTAAAAACGAGCAGTACTTC.

The V and J genes are TRBV11-2 and TRBJ2-7; D might be TRBD1 or TRBD2, each matching 5 bases. Trimming cost V 5 bases and J 3 bases, with 14 bases left between them. The CDR3 sequence is 14 residues long. Germline V CDR1 and CDR2: SGHAT, FQNNGV. Here the CDR3 DNA reads TGTGCCAGCAGCCTGGGACCGATTATCTACGAGCAGTACTTC. Translation gives CASSLGPIIYEQYF.

V and J are TRBV4-3 and TRBJ2-7; D remains ambiguous. CDR3 length: 11 amino acids. The V end was cut by 1 base, the J end by 7 bases, with 5 bases between. The germline V gene has CDR1 LGHNA and CDR2 YSLEER. The CDR3 sequence is CASSQAGEQYF. CDR3 nucleotides: TGCGCCAGCAGCCAAGCTGGGGAGCAGTACTTC.

The chain links TRBV4-2 to TRBJ1-2, with D unresolved. V was clipped by 4 bases and J by 4 bases, with 19 bases between them. This CDR3 spans 16 amino acids. The V gene's germline CDR1 is LGHNA and CDR2 YNFKEQ. In DNA, the CDR3 is TGTGCCAGCAGCCCCGACCCCACAGCGGTGGGCTATGGCTACACCTTC. This encodes CASSPDPTAVGYGYTF.

By share, this clone counts as medium-sized. The gene calls are TRBV5-6 and TRBJ1-5; D not certain. The CDR3 sequence is 14 residues long. V dropped 2 bases and J dropped 3 bases, with 9 bases sitting between them. CDR1 SGHDT and CDR2 YYEEEE come from the germline V gene. DNA of the CDR3: TGTGCCAGCAGCTTCTGGGGTTCCAATCAGCCCCAGCATTTT. This codes for CASSFWGSNQPQHF.